The 16 T cell receptor beta chains in this list originate from one sample, sequenced in a study of blood T cell repertoires in COVID-19. The assay was immunoSEQ multiplex PCR, and TCRdb's table has in-frame clones only and misses some. The sample yields more than 300,000 clones, about 87% seen once. Sequencing input: peripheral blood. These receptor sequences come from a woman aged 30 to 39 with COVID-19, enrolled during active disease.

The rearrangement links TRBV7-3 to TRBJ2-1; 9 bases are a match to TRBD2. The CDR3 loop spans 15 amino acids. Germline V gene data show CDR1 as SGHTA and CDR2 as FQGTGA. J lost 3 bases, V lost 5 bases, and 5 bases had no gene match. CDR3 coding DNA: TGTGCCAGCAGCCCTAGACTAGCGGACTACAATGAGCAGTTCTTC. Amino acid sequence: CASSPRLADYNEQFF.

The V gene is TRBV20-1, the J gene TRBJ2-1; 11 bases fit TRBD2. The CDR3 is made up of 15 amino acids. Losses at the gene ends were 3 bases for V and 5 bases for J; bases not matched to a gene: 6. Germline assignment: CDR1 DFQATT and CDR2 SNEGSKA (reference sequence). This chain's CDR3 is CSASPELAGDNEQFF. CDR3 nucleotide sequence: TGCAGTGCTAGTCCAGAACTAGCGGGGGACAATGAGCAGTTCTTC.

The genes are TRBV7-3 and TRBJ2-2, with D possibly matching TRBD1 (6 bases). V shed 4 bases and J shed 1 base, with 10 bases lying between them. Germline-derived CDR1 and CDR2 are SGHTA and FQGTGA. The CDR3 contains 15 residues. The CDR3 DNA follows: TGTGCCAGCAGCTCCCCACAGGGGAACACCGGGGAGCTGTTTTTT. Protein: CASSSPQGNTGELFF. The variable domain in full, with the rest retrieved from reference TRBV7-3 and TRBJ2-2, is GAGVSQTPSNKVTEKGKYVELRCDPISGHTALYWYRQSLGQGPEFLIYFQGTGAADDSGLPNDRFFAVRPEGSVSTLKIQRTERGDSAVYLCASSSPQGNTGELFFGEGSRLTVL.

CDR3 amino acids: CASSIKAGGWQPQHF. DNA for the CDR3: TGTGCCAGTAGTATAAAGGCAGGGGGTTGGCAGCCCCAGCATTTT. This chain joins TRBV19 and TRBJ1-5; 7 nucleotides line up with TRBD1. The germline V gene has CDR1 LNHDA and CDR2 SQIVND (reference sequence). V lost 2 bases to trimming and J lost 7 bases; unmatched junction nucleotides: 8. The length of the CDR3 is 15 residues.

The chain combines TRBV19 with TRBJ1-3; TRBD1 aligns across 7 bases. Per the germline V gene, CDR1 is LNHDA and CDR2 is SQIVND (reference sequence). There are 14 residues in the CDR3. V lost 6 bases and J lost 2; bases outside the gene matches: 4. CDR3 loop: CASREGTAGNTIYF. CDR3 nucleotides: TGTGCCAGTAGGGAGGGGACAGCTGGAAACACCATATATTTT.

This rearrangement joins TRBV7-3 to TRBJ2-5, with 8 bases identical to TRBD1. From germline, CDR1 is SGHTA and CDR2 FQGTGA. The CDR3 totals 15 residues. The J segment lost 1 base and the V segment lost 4 bases, leaving 5 bases of the junction unmatched. CDR3 loop: CASSSTGGRQETQYF. CDR3 coding DNA: TGTGCCAGCAGCTCTACAGGGGGACGCCAAGAGACCCAGTACTTC.

The chain joins TRBV11-2 to TRBJ2-7; TRBD2 might be the D (6 bases). Trimming stripped 5 bases from V and 1 base from J, with 18 bases between. CDR3 length: 16 amino acids. Germline values: CDR1 SGHAT, CDR2 FQNNGV. This CDR3 is CASSVSPGTSSYEQYF. Here the CDR3 DNA reads TGTGCCAGCAGCGTATCGCCCGGGACTTCTTCCTACGAGCAGTACTTC. Drawing the rest from reference TRBV11-2 and TRBJ2-7, the complete variable domain is EAGVAQSPRYKIIEKRQSVAFWCNPISGHATLYWYQQILGQGPKLLIQFQNNGVVDDSQLPKDRFSAERLKGVDSTLKIQPAKLEDSAVYLCASSVSPGTSSYEQYFGPGTRLTVT.

The genes are TRBV5-5 and TRBJ1-4; D may be TRBD1 (5 bases). Germline CDR1 and CDR2: SGHKS and YYEKEE (reference sequence). Trimming pared 0 bases from V and 5 bases from J, leaving 14 bases between. The CDR3 contains 16 residues. CDR3 residues: CASSLATGRVNEKLFF. CDR3 bases: TGTGCCAGCAGCTTGGCGACCGGCAGGGTGAATGAAAAACTGTTTTTT.

This clone was recorded once. CDR3 residues: CASSYPGLAGDYEQYF. In DNA form, the CDR3 reads TGTGCCAGCAGTTACCCGGGACTAGCGGGAGACTACGAGCAGTACTTC. The rearrangement links TRBV6-5 to TRBJ2-7; the match to TRBD2 covers 14 bases. The length of the CDR3 is 16 residues. Trimming cost V 2 bases and J 3 bases; bases outside gene matches: 3. The V gene's germline CDR1 is MNHEY and CDR2 SVGAGI.

This chain uses TRBV7-9 with TRBJ2-7; D is unresolved. Germline V CDR1 and CDR2: SEHNR, FQNEAQ (reference sequence). The V gene lost 1 base and the J gene lost 1 base, with 8 bases spanning the gap. CDR3 length: 14 amino acids. Written as DNA, the CDR3 is TGTGCCAGCAGCTTAGTTGGCGGTTCCTACGAGCAGTACTTC. Translated, it gives CASSLVGGSYEQYF. Together with reference TRBV7-9 and TRBJ2-7, the CDR3 gives the full variable domain: DTGVSQNPRHKITKRGQNVTFRCDPISEHNRLYWYRQTLGQGPEFLTYFQNEAQLEKSRLLSDRFSAERPKGSFSTLEIQRTEQGDSAMYLCASSLVGGSYEQYFGPGTRLTVT.

This chain uses TRBV11-2 with TRBJ1-6, with 7 bases that match TRBD1. Looked up from germline, CDR1 is SGHAT and CDR2 is FQNNGV. The CDR3 consists of 14 residues. The ends lost 5 bases at V and 10 bases at J; junction bases unmatched: 8. CDR3 in DNA: TGTGCCAGCAGCCTTGACAGGGAAAACTCACCCCTCCACTTT. As protein: CASSLDRENSPLHF.

The V and J genes are TRBV7-9 and TRBJ2-5; TRBD1 aligns across 11 bases. CDR3 length: 19 residues. The junction had 20 bases not matched to a gene; V was cut back by 6 bases and J by 5 bases. CDR1 is SEHNR and CDR2 is FQNEAQ in the germline V gene (reference sequence). The CDR3 protein is CASRPDRGRRSRTLETQYF. The DNA of the CDR3 is TGTGCCAGCAGACCGGACAGGGGGCGAAGGTCTCGTACTTTGGAGACCCAGTACTTC.

The sample holds a few counts of this clone. This chain connects TRBV30 to TRBJ1-1; D call uncertain. Trimming shortened V by 6 bases and J by 6 bases, and 17 bases separated the two germline ends. The CDR3 covers 13 residues. Germline V CDR1 and CDR2: GTSNPN, SVGIG (reference sequence). CDR3: CACPGLSGAEAFF. The CDR3 nucleotides read TGTGCCTGTCCTGGACTTTCGGGCGCTGAAGCTTTCTTT.

The gene calls are TRBV15 and TRBJ2-2; TRBD1 matches at 10 bases. Germline V gene sequence: CDR1 LNHNV, CDR2 YYDKDF (reference sequence). With 1 base clipped from V and 4 bases from J, the junction kept 3 bases outside the gene matches. The CDR3 totals 16 residues. The CDR3 protein is CATSRARTGGTGELFF. The CDR3 region has the DNA TGTGCCACCAGCAGAGCTCGGACAGGGGGCACCGGGGAGCTGTTTTTT.

V gene TRBV27 combines with J gene TRBJ2-1; TRBD2 matches at 10 bases. The CDR3 runs 14 residues. Germline trimming cut 4 bases from V and 7 bases from J; bases unmatched to any gene: 4. CDR1 and CDR2 (germline): MNHEY, SMNVEV (reference sequence). The CDR3 DNA follows: TGTGCCAGCAGTTCCCTGACTAGCGGGAATGAGCAGTTCTTC. Protein: CASSSLTSGNEQFF.

Only one count was recorded for this clone. The gene calls are TRBV18 and TRBJ2-4, with D possibly being TRBD1 (5 bases). This CDR3 region has 14 residues. Germline CDR1 and CDR2: KGHSH and LQKENI. With 3 bases removed from V and 6 bases from J, the gap between germline ends came to 12 bases. The CDR3 sequence is CASSPAGLGNIQYF. DNA for the CDR3: TGTGCCAGCTCACCGGCAGGGTTGGGAAACATTCAGTACTTC.